This T cell receptor (beta chain) was captured by sequencing in a study of shared clonotypes between healthy human individuals. Study findings and constraints: The study found lower generation probabilities in non-shared clonotypes than in those shared by all four donors.

Adult donors, all healthy and HIV-negative, had no recent acute infections or vaccinations. It was into CD45RA+ naive and CD45RA-negative memory subsets that the CD4+ cells were split. Measured with immunoSEQ multiplex PCR; TCRdb has only the in-frame clones, and not every one. The sample gives some 2,100,000 clones, approximately 95% of which show up once; more than 0.1% is in the top ten. With regard to this clone: The antigen remains unidentified.

This clonotype was sampled from a young man in good health. Sequenced material: naive CD4+ T cells sorted from blood. Sample subset: CD45RA+ positively selected.

The DNA of the CDR3 is TGCGCCAGCAGCCCTGGTGGAGGGGAAACGTACAATGAGCAGTTCTTC. It translates to CASSPGGGETYNEQFF. This chain uses TRBV5-1 with TRBJ2-1; D may be TRBD2 (6 bases). Trimming removed 4 bases from V and 4 bases from J, with 18 bases in between. The germline CDR1 and CDR2 sequences are SGHRS and YFSETQ. The CDR3 length is 16 residues.